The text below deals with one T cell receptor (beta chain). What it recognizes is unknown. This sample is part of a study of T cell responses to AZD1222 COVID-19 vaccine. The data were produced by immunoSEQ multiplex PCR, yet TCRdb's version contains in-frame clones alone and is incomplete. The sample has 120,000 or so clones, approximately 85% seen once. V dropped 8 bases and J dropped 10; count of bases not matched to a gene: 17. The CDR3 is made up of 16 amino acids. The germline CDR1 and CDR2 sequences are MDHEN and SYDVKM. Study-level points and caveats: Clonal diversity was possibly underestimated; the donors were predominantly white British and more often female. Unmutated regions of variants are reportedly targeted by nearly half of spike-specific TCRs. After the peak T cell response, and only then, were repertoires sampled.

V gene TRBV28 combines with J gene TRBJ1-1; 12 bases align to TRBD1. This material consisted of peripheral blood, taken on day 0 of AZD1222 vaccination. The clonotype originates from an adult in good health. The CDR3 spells CASRSSGDRGREVAFF. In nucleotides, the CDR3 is TGTGCCAGCCGTTCCTCGGGGGACAGGGGGCGTGAGGTAGCTTTCTTT.